This note documents a single T cell receptor (beta chain) sequence. This sample stems from a study of blood T cell repertoires in COVID-19. The wider study: Samples came from the United States, Italy and Spain, spanning acute and convalescent COVID-19. PBMCs, B-cell-depleted T cells, or T cells provided the cDNA or gDNA that made up the material.

Per the authors' pipeline: Reference gene primer amplification gave estimated nucleated cell counts. Assay used: immunoSEQ multiplex PCR; TCRdb lists only in-frame clones, some missing. The V and J calls and clone size were taken over from that table, and D and trimming were inferred from the DNA. Here the sample spans about 200,000 clones, approximately 91% being singletons. Trimming removed 2 bases from V and 4 bases from J, with 11 bases in between. CDR1 LNHDA and CDR2 SQIVND come from the germline V gene (reference sequence). The CDR3 covers 14 residues. J is TRBJ1-1 and V is TRBV19, with unresolved D. Sequencing was performed on peripheral blood. This sequence was found in a man aged 18-30 years with active or convalescent COVID-19. This chain's CDR3 is CASSIIDGGTEAFF. CDR3 coding DNA: TGTGCCAGTAGTATAATTGACGGAGGCACTGAAGCTTTCTTT.